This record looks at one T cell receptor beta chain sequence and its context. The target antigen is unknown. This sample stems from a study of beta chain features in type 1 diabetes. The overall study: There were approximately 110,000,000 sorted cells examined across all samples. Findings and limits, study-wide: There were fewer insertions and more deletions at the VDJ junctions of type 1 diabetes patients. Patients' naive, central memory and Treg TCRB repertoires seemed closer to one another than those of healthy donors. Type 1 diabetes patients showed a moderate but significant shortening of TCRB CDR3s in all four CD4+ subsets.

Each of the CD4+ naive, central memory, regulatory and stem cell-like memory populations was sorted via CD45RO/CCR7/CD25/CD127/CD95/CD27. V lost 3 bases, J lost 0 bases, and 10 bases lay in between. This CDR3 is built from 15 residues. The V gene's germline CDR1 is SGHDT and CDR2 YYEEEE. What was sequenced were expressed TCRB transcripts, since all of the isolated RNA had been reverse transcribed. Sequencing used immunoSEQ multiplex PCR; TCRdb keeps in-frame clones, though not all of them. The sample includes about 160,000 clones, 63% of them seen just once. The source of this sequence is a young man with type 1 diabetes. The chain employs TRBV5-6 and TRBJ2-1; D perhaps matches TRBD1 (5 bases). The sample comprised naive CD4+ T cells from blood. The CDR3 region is CASSWYRNSYNEQFF. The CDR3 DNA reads TGTGCCAGCAGCTGGTACAGGAACTCCTACAATGAGCAGTTCTTC.